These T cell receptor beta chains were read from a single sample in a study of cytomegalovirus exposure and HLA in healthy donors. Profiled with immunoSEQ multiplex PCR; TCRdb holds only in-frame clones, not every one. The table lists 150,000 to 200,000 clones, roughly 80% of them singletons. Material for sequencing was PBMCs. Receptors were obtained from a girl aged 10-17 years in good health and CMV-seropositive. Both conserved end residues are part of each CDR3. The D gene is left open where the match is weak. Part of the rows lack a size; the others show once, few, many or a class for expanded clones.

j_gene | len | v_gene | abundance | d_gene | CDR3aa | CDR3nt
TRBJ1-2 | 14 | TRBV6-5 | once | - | CASSAGTPVYGYTF | TGTGCCAGCAGTGCTGGGACACCGGTTTATGGCTACACCTTC
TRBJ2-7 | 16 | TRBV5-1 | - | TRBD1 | CASSLAEQGASYEQYF | TGCGCCAGCAGCTTGGCCGAACAGGGGGCCTCCTACGAGCAGTACTTC
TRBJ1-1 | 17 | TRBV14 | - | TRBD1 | CASSHGTGDIMNTEAFF | TGTGCCAGCAGCCACGGGACAGGGGACATCATGAACACTGAAGCTTTCTTT
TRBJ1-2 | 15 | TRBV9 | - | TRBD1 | CASSVTGTGGRGYTF | TGTGCCAGCAGCGTTACCGGGACAGGTGGGCGCGGCTACACCTTC
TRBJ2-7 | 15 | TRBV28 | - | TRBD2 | CASTETSGRPGEQYF | TGTGCCAGCACGGAGACTAGCGGGAGGCCGGGGGAGCAGTACTTC
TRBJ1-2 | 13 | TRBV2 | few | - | CASKDRPSYGYTF | TGTGCCAGCAAAGACAGGCCCAGCTATGGCTACACCTTC
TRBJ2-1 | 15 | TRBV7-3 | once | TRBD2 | CASSFSGSIYNEQFF | TGTGCCAGCAGCTTCAGCGGGAGCATCTACAATGAGCAGTTCTTC
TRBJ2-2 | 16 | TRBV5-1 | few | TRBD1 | CASSPIPGTGTGELFF | TGCGCCAGCAGCCCTATACCCGGGACAGGGACCGGGGAGCTGTTTTTT
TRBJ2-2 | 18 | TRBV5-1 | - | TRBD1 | CASSLAGTGSSNTGELFF | TGCGCCAGCAGCTTGGCCGGGACAGGGTCTTCGAACACCGGGGAGCTGTTTTTT
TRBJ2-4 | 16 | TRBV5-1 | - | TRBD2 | CASSSSGREAKNIQYF | TGCGCCAGCAGCTCTTCGGGGAGGGAGGCCAAAAACATTCAGTACTTC
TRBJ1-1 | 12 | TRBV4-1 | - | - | CASSHHRGEAFF | TGCGCCAGCAGCCATCACCGGGGTGAAGCTTTCTTT
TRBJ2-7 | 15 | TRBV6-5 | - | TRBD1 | CASRPIKGGTYEQYF | TGTGCCAGCAGACCCATCAAAGGGGGCACCTACGAGCAGTACTTC
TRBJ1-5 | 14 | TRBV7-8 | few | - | CASSSGQPNQPQHF | TGTGCCAGCAGCTCCGGACAGCCCAATCAGCCCCAGCATTTT
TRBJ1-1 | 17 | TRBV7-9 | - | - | CASSLGPGRIGNTEAFF | TGTGCCAGCAGCTTGGGCCCGGGGAGAATCGGGAACACTGAAGCTTTCTTT
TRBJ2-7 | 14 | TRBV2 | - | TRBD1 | CASSEEDRAHEQYF | TGTGCCAGCAGTGAAGAAGACAGGGCCCACGAGCAGTACTTC
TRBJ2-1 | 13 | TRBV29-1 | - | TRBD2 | CSVASGGHNEQFF | TGCAGCGTTGCTAGCGGGGGGCACAATGAGCAGTTCTTC
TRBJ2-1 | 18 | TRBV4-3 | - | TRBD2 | CASSQDLGLAGLYNEQFF | TGCGCCAGCAGCCAAGATCTTGGGCTAGCGGGCCTTTACAATGAGCAGTTCTTC
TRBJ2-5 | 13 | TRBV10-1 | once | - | CASSVAGQETQYF | TGCGCCAGCAGTGTAGCCGGACAAGAGACCCAGTACTTC
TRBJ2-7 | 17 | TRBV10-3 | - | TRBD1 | CAISESKGTGKAYEQYF | TGTGCCATCAGTGAGTCTAAGGGGACAGGGAAAGCCTACGAGCAGTACTTC
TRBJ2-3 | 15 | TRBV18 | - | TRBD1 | CASSAGTGDTDTQYF | TGTGCCAGCTCGGCCGGGACAGGGGACACAGATACGCAGTATTTT
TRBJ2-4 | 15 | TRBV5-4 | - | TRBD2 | CASSLDGGGKNIQYF | TGTGCCAGCAGCTTGGATGGGGGGGGCAAAAACATTCAGTACTTC
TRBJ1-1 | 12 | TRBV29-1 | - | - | CSVRQENTEAFF | TGCAGCGTTAGACAGGAGAACACTGAAGCTTTCTTT
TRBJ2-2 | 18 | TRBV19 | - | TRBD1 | CASSPWGYRGLETGELFF | TGTGCCAGTAGTCCATGGGGATACAGGGGGCTTGAGACCGGGGAGCTGTTTTTT
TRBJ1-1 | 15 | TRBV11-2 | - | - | CASSLFREMNTEAFF | TGTGCCAGCAGCTTATTTAGAGAAATGAACACTGAAGCTTTCTTT
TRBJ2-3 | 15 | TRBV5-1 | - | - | CASSLAGGSTDTQYF | TGCGCCAGCAGCTTGGCCGGCGGTAGCACAGATACGCAGTATTTT
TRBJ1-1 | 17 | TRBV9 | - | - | CASSVVGIQGPNTEAFF | TGTGCCAGCAGCGTAGTAGGGATACAGGGCCCTAACACTGAAGCTTTCTTT
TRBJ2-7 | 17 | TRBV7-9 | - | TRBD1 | CASSFEQEGASVGEQYF | TGTGCCAGCAGCTTCGAGCAAGAGGGGGCATCGGTCGGCGAGCAGTACTTC
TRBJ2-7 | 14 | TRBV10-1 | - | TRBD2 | CASSPLAGGYEQYF | TGCGCCAGCAGTCCACTAGCGGGAGGCTACGAGCAGTACTTC
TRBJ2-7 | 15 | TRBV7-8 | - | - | CASTVRLAPPYEQYF | TGTGCCAGCACCGTTCGTTTGGCCCCCCCCTACGAGCAGTACTTC
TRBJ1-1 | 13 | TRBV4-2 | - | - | CASSQGDSSRAFF | TGTGCCAGCAGCCAAGGGGACTCTTCGAGGGCTTTCTTT
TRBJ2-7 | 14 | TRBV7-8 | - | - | CASSLVGRVYEQYF | TGTGCCAGCAGCTTAGTCGGCAGGGTCTACGAGCAGTACTTC
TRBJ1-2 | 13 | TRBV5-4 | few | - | CASSLATDYGYTF | TGTGCCAGCAGCTTAGCCACAGACTATGGCTACACCTTC
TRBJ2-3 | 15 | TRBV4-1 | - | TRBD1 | CASSQRDRSTDTQYF | TGCGCCAGCAGCCAGCGGGACAGGAGCACAGATACGCAGTATTTT
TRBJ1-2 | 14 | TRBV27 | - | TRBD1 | CASSSQGTGGGYTF | TGTGCCAGCAGTTCCCAGGGAACAGGGGGCGGCTACACCTTC
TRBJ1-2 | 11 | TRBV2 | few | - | CASTRESGYTF | TGTGCCAGCACCCGGGAGAGCGGCTACACCTTC
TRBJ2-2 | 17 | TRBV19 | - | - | CASSIGRRSSYTGELFF | TGTGCCAGTAGTATCGGTCGGCGATCTAGTTACACCGGGGAGCTGTTTTTT
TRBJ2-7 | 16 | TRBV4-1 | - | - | CASSRGGQARSYEQYF | TGCGCCAGCAGCCGGGGGGGACAGGCGAGGTCCTACGAGCAGTACTTC
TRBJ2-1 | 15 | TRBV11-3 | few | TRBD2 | CASSLQGLAVNEQFF | TGTGCCAGCAGCTTACAAGGGCTAGCGGTCAATGAGCAGTTCTTC
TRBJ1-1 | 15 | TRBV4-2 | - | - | CASSHGGTGNTEAFF | TGTGCCAGCAGCCACGGCGGGACGGGGAACACTGAAGCTTTCTTT
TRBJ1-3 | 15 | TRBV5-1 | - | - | CASSVQGPPLGTIYF | TGCGCCAGCAGCGTCCAGGGGCCCCCATTGGGCACCATATATTTT
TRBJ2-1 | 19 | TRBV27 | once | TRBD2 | CASSGRTSGRAESYNEQFF | TGTGCCAGCAGTGGGCGGACTAGCGGGAGGGCCGAATCCTACAATGAGCAGTTCTTC
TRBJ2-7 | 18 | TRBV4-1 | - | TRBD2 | CASSQDTPLTSGPYEQYF | TGCGCCAGCAGCCAAGATACACCCCTGACTAGCGGTCCCTACGAGCAGTACTTC
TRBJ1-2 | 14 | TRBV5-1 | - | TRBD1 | CASSLQGENYGYTF | TGCGCCAGCAGCTTGCAGGGGGAAAACTATGGCTACACCTTC
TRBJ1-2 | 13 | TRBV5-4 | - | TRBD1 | CASSFGTGESYTF | TGTGCCAGCAGCTTTGGGACAGGGGAGAGCTACACCTTC
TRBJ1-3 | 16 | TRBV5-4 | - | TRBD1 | CASSWGQGSPGNTIYF | TGTGCCAGCAGCTGGGGACAGGGGTCGCCTGGAAACACCATATATTTT
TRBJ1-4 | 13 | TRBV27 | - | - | CASMGVPGGKLFF | TGTGCCAGCATGGGAGTGCCGGGAGGAAAACTGTTTTTT
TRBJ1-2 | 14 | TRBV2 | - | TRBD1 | CASRGDRGNYGYTF | TGTGCCAGCAGGGGGGACAGGGGTAACTATGGCTACACCTTC
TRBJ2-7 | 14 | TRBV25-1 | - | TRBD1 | CASSHRGVFGEQYF | TGTGCCAGCAGTCACAGGGGTGTTTTCGGCGAGCAGTACTTC
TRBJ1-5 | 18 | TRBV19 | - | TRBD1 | CASSIGQGARMSNQPQHF | TGTGCCAGTAGTATAGGACAGGGGGCAAGAATGAGCAATCAGCCCCAGCATTTT
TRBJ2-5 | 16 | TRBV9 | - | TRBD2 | CASSVGLAGPQETQYF | TGTGCCAGCAGCGTAGGGCTAGCGGGGCCCCAAGAGACCCAGTACTTC
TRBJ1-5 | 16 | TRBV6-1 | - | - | CASSESTASYNQPQHF | TGTGCCAGCAGTGAGAGCACAGCCTCCTACAATCAGCCCCAGCATTTT
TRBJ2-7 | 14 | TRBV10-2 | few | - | CASSVSGRRLEQYF | TGCGCCAGCAGCGTCAGCGGACGTCGCCTCGAGCAGTACTTC
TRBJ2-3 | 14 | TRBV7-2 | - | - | CASSPWGLTDTQYF | TGTGCCAGCAGCCCCTGGGGACTCACAGATACGCAGTATTTT
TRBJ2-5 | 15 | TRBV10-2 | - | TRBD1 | CASSPLRQGGETQYF | TGCGCCAGCAGCCCTCTACGACAGGGCGGAGAGACCCAGTACTTC
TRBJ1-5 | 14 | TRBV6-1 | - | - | CASSGRGAAQPQHF | TGTGCCAGCAGTGGAAGGGGCGCGGCTCAGCCCCAGCATTTT
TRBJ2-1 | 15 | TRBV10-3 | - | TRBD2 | CATLAGRGSYNEQFF | TGTGCCACTTTAGCGGGACGGGGCTCCTACAATGAGCAGTTCTTC
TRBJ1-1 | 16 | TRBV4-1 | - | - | CASSQGPGQLNTEAFF | TGCGCCAGCAGCCAAGGCCCCGGACAGCTCAACACTGAAGCTTTCTTT
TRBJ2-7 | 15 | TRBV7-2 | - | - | CASSSFYGRTYEQYF | TGTGCCAGCAGCTCCTTTTACGGGAGAACCTACGAGCAGTACTTC